This TCR beta chain was sequenced during a study of blood T cells in healthy people across ages. This clonotype was observed a handful of times. Together with a sample-barcoded 5' primer, a J-beta primer mix was included in a second PCR lasting roughly 7 to 11 cycles. MiXCR, applied by TCRdb to the 5' RACE reads, yields one record per CDR3 protein. The sample contains 800,000 to 900,000 distinct CDR3 sequences, 60% to 80% of which appear only once. The CDR3 length is 13 residues. V was pared by 6 bases and J by 7 bases, with 16 bases between. The germline CDR1 and CDR2 sequences are SGHTA and FQGNSA. The receptor comes from a man aged 25 to 45 in good health. This chain uses TRBV7-2 with TRBJ2-7, with no clear D. The specimen sequenced was blood. The CDR3 loop is CASSSRQALEQYF. The CDR3 region has the DNA TGTGCCAGCAGTTCTCGGCAGGCCCTAGAGCAGTACTTC.